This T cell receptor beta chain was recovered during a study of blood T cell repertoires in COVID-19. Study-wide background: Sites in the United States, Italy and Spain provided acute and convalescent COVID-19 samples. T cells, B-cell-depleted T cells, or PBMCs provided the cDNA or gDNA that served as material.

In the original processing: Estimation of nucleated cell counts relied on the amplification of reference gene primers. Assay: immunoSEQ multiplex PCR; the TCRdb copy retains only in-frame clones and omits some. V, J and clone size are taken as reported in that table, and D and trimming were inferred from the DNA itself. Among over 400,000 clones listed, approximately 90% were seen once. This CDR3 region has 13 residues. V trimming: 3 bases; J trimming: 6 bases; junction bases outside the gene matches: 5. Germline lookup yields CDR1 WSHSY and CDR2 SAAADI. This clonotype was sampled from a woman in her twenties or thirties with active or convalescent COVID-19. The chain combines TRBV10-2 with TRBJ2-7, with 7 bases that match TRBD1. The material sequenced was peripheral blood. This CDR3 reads CASSEQGTGEQYF. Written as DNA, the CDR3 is TGCGCCAGCAGTGAACAGGGGACGGGCGAGCAGTACTTC.